A selection of T cell receptor beta chains follows, all from one sample in a study of blood T cells in healthy people across ages. In TCRdb, the 5' RACE reads were re-called with MiXCR into one record per CDR3 protein. The sample contains almost 1 million distinct CDR3 sequences, about 51% of which appear only once. Sequences were obtained from blood. These TCRs come from an older woman in good health. CDR3s include the opening cysteine and the closing phenylalanine or tryptophan. A D gene is named only where the DNA matches it firmly. Not all rows give a size; the values are once, few, many and, for expanded clones, a class.

size	D	V	J	length	CDR3	DNA
few	TRBD2	TRBV29-1	TRBJ2-1	18	CSVEDWGTSGRRGLEQFF	TGCAGCGTTGAAGATTGGGGTACTAGCGGCCGTCGGGGGTTGGAGCAGTTCTTC
NA	NA	TRBV2	TRBJ2-3	11	CARKRGDTQYF	TGTGCCCGAAAAAGGGGGGATACACAGTATTTT
NA	NA	TRBV27	TRBJ2-7	17	CASSPSLQRATGGEQYF	TGTGCCAGCAGTCCATCCCTCCAGCGCGCTACGGGTGGCGAGCAGTACTTC
many	NA	TRBV7-2	TRBJ2-7	12	CASSLGTYEQYF	TGTGCCAGCAGCTTAGGGACCTACGAGCAGTACTTC
NA	NA	TRBV28	TRBJ2-7	14	CASRTPGDSYEQYF	TGTGCCAGCAGGACCCCAGGGGATTCCTACGAGCAGTACTTC
NA	NA	TRBV9	TRBJ2-6	14	CASSARGGRSVLTF	TGTGCCAGCAGCGCCCGTGGGGGGCGAAGCGTCCTGACTTTC
NA	TRBD1	TRBV12-3/TRBV12-4	TRBJ1-4	15	CASSPGQAPNEKLFF	TGTGCCAGCAGTCCCGGACAGGCGCCTAATGAAAAACTGTTTTTT
NA	NA	TRBV5-1	TRBJ2-2	13	CASSPGGAGELFF	TGCGCCAGCAGCCCTGGCGGAGCCGGGGAGCTGTTTTTT
NA	NA	TRBV6-5	TRBJ2-1	12	CASSSIAWEQFF	TGTGCCAGCAGTTCCATCGCGTGGGAGCAGTTCTTC
NA	NA	TRBV6-2/TRBV6-3	TRBJ2-5	12	CASSLNVETQYF	TGTGCCAGCAGTTTGAACGTAGAGACCCAGTACTTC
NA	TRBD2	TRBV11-2	TRBJ2-7	13	CASSSGLAGVQYF	TGTGCCAGCAGCTCCGGACTAGCGGGAGTGCAGTACTTC
NA	NA	TRBV15	TRBJ2-3	14	CATSRVYSPDTQYF	TGTGCCACCAGCAGAGTATACTCTCCAGATACGCAGTATTTT
NA	NA	TRBV11-2	TRBJ2-7	13	CASSFPGAAEQYF	TGTGCCAGCAGCTTTCCGGGGGCGGCCGAGCAGTACTTC
NA	NA	TRBV20-1	TRBJ2-7	14	CSAQPAGFSYEQYF	TGCAGTGCCCAACCCGCAGGGTTTTCATACGAGCAGTACTTC
NA	NA	TRBV28	TRBJ2-5	11	CASSTAETQYF	TGTGCCAGCAGTACGGCGGAGACCCAGTACTTC
NA	NA	TRBV7-6	TRBJ1-6	14	CASSLGAGNPPLHF	TGTGCCAGCAGCCTAGGGGCAGGCAATCCACCCCTCCACTTT
many	NA	TRBV18	TRBJ2-5	11	CASSPAETQYF	TGTGCCAGCTCACCTGCAGAGACCCAGTACTTC
NA	NA	TRBV25-1	TRBJ2-5	15	CASSEPGLLKETQYF	TGTGCCAGCAGTGAACCGGGATTGCTTAAAGAGACCCAGTACTTC
few	NA	TRBV12-3/TRBV12-4	TRBJ2-3	15	CASSFRGLRTDTQYF	TGTGCCAGCAGTTTCCGGGGACTGCGCACAGATACGCAGTATTTT
NA	NA	TRBV20-1	TRBJ1-2	12	CSAQEGHSGYTF	TGCAGTGCCCAAGAGGGACACTCCGGCTACACCTTC
once	NA	TRBV7-2	TRBJ2-7	13	CASSASLFYEQYF	TGTGCCAGCAGCGCCTCACTTTTTTACGAGCAGTACTTC
NA	TRBD1	TRBV7-3	TRBJ1-5	17	CASSFGQGGSIDQPQHF	TGTGCCAGCAGCTTCGGACAGGGGGGGTCCATTGATCAGCCCCAGCATTTT
NA	TRBD2	TRBV6-6	TRBJ2-7	14	CASMQWTSSYEQYF	TGTGCCAGCATGCAGTGGACTAGCTCCTACGAGCAGTACTTC
NA	NA	TRBV11-1	TRBJ2-2	15	CASSRQGGVTGELFF	TGTGCCAGCAGTCGACAGGGAGGAGTAACCGGGGAGCTGTTTTTT
few	NA	TRBV29-1	TRBJ2-7	13	CSVQTIGQYEQYF	TGCAGCGTTCAAACTATCGGACAGTACGAGCAGTACTTC
NA	NA	TRBV4-3	TRBJ1-2	15	CASSPNAGEVYGYTF	TGCGCCAGCAGCCCCAACGCGGGGGAAGTCTATGGCTACACCTTC
NA	NA	TRBV4-1	TRBJ2-1	15	CASRSTGSTYNEQFF	TGCGCCAGCAGATCGACAGGAAGTACCTACAATGAGCAGTTCTTC
NA	TRBD1	TRBV7-9	TRBJ1-4	15	CASSLGTGLNEKLFF	TGTGCCAGCAGCTTAGGGACAGGGCTTAATGAAAAACTGTTTTTT
few	NA	TRBV7-2	TRBJ2-3	15	CASSLEFREIDTQYF	TGTGCCAGCAGCTTAGAATTCAGGGAGATAGATACGCAGTATTTT
NA	TRBD2	TRBV12-3/TRBV12-4	TRBJ2-1	15	CASSSRLAGGFEQFF	TGTGCCAGCAGTTCAAGACTAGCGGGAGGTTTTGAGCAGTTCTTC
NA	TRBD1	TRBV20-1	TRBJ1-2	16	CSARERDRVFPGGYTF	TGCAGTGCTAGAGAAAGGGACAGGGTATTCCCTGGTGGCTACACCTTC
NA	NA	TRBV28	TRBJ1-1	14	CASSFLGLNTEAFF	TGTGCCAGCAGTTTCCTGGGATTGAACACTGAAGCTTTCTTT
NA	TRBD2	TRBV2	TRBJ2-3	15	CASRRLAGRTDTQYF	TGTGCCAGCAGAAGACTAGCGGGACGCACAGATACGCAGTATTTT
few	NA	TRBV5-1	TRBJ2-5	16	CASSLGLRTTQETQYF	TGCGCCAGCAGCTTGGGTCTAAGGACTACCCAAGAGACCCAGTACTTC
NA	NA	TRBV20-1	TRBJ2-1	14	CSARVPGPLDEQFF	TGCAGTGCTAGAGTCCCAGGGCCCTTGGATGAGCAGTTCTTC
NA	TRBD2	TRBV14	TRBJ2-5	15	CASRPLAGVRNEQYF	TGTGCCAGCAGACCACTAGCGGGAGTACGCAATGAGCAGTACTTC
NA	NA	TRBV7-2	TRBJ2-5	13	CASALPSQETQYF	TGTGCCAGCGCCCTCCCCTCTCAAGAGACCCAGTACTTC
NA	TRBD2	TRBV20-1	TRBJ2-3	15	CSAAPLAGRPGSQYF	TGCAGTGCTGCACCCCTAGCGGGGAGGCCCGGCTCGCAGTATTTT
NA	NA	TRBV24-1	TRBJ2-1	15	CATSVTLGSYNEQFF	TGTGCCACCAGTGTTACCCTCGGGTCCTACAATGAGCAGTTCTTC
NA	NA	TRBV5-1	TRBJ2-1	16	CASSLEPAGRYNEQFF	TGCGCCAGCAGCTTGGAGCCAGCCGGCCGCTACAATGAGCAGTTCTTC
NA	TRBD2	TRBV11-2	TRBJ2-3	17	CASSLGVASGHTDTQYF	TGTGCCAGCAGCTTAGGGGTAGCTAGCGGTCACACAGATACGCAGTATTTT
few	TRBD2	TRBV6-5	TRBJ2-5	15	CASSYRGGTTETQYF	TGTGCCAGCAGTTACAGGGGTGGGACTACAGAGACCCAGTACTTC
NA	NA	TRBV3-1	TRBJ1-6	14	CASSQDREVTPLHF	TGTGCCAGCAGCCAAGATCGGGAGGTAACACCCCTCCACTTT
NA	NA	TRBV20-1	TRBJ2-5	13	CSATGQGEETQYF	TGCAGTGCTACGGGGCAGGGCGAAGAGACCCAGTACTTC
NA	TRBD2	TRBV10-3	TRBJ2-5	18	CAISESIPGLAGSETQYF	TGTGCCATCAGTGAGTCAATTCCGGGACTAGCGGGGTCGGAGACCCAGTACTTC
NA	NA	TRBV29-1	TRBJ2-3	14	CSVPMDGSTDTQYF	TGCAGCGTTCCGATGGACGGCAGCACAGATACGCAGTATTTT
NA	TRBD1	TRBV12-3/TRBV12-4	TRBJ2-4	17	CASSLGDRARGKNIQYF	TGTGCCAGCAGTTTAGGGGACAGGGCCCGAGGCAAAAACATTCAGTACTTC
few	NA	TRBV10-3	TRBJ1-2	15	CATADSQGIEDGYTF	TGTGCCACCGCAGATTCACAGGGAATAGAGGATGGCTACACCTTC
NA	TRBD2	TRBV4-1	TRBJ2-5	17	CASSQDHAAGGLETQYF	TGCGCCAGCAGCCAAGATCATGCAGCGGGAGGGCTTGAGACCCAGTACTTC
NA	NA	TRBV12-3/TRBV12-4	TRBJ1-5	15	CASSFYRGPDQPQHF	TGTGCCAGCAGTTTTTATCGGGGGCCCGATCAGCCCCAGCATTTT
few	NA	TRBV20-1	TRBJ2-7	16	CSARERGRDLTGEQYF	TGCAGTGCTAGAGAAAGGGGGAGGGATCTAACCGGCGAGCAGTACTTC
NA	NA	TRBV9	TRBJ1-1	14	CASSVDPGYTEAFF	TGTGCCAGCAGCGTAGACCCGGGGTACACTGAAGCTTTCTTT
NA	TRBD2	TRBV4-3	TRBJ2-7	16	CASSHSSGRPNNEQYF	TGCGCCAGCAGCCACTCGAGCGGGAGGCCCAACAATGAGCAGTACTTC
NA	NA	TRBV20-1	TRBJ2-7	13	CSAGSDGSDEQYF	TGCAGTGCTGGGTCCGACGGTTCCGACGAGCAGTACTTC
NA	NA	TRBV27	TRBJ2-1	13	CASSAQLVNEQFF	TGTGCCAGCAGCGCCCAGTTGGTCAATGAGCAGTTCTTC
NA	TRBD2	TRBV29-1	TRBJ2-1	13	CCVLGPTGGEQFF	TGCTGCGTTCTTGGGCCCACGGGAGGGGAGCAGTTCTTC
few	NA	TRBV12-3/TRBV12-4	TRBJ2-1	13	CASSLTGFGGQFF	TGTGCCAGCAGTCTTACCGGTTTCGGTGGGCAGTTCTTC
NA	NA	TRBV4-1	TRBJ2-5	15	CASSQAPDSWNEQYF	TGCGCCAGCAGCCAAGCGCCGGACAGTTGGAATGAGCAGTACTTC
NA	TRBD2	TRBV6-6	TRBJ2-7	14	CASNPGLARHEQYF	TGTGCCAGCAATCCGGGACTAGCGCGCCATGAGCAGTACTTC